This TCR beta chain was recovered during a study of regulatory T cells in long-lasting Graves disease. This clonotype was seen repeatedly, ten times or more. Its target is not known. A read error may produce the germline difference seen at one junction end. The germline V gene encodes CDR1 LGHDT and CDR2 YNNKEL (reference sequence). This CDR3 spans 18 amino acids. Both iRepertoire HTBI primers and Arm-PCR of CDR3 regions were used to build the TCR beta libraries. TCRdb redid the calling of the multiplex PCR reads with MiXCR, one entry per CDR3 protein. The sample lists 400,000 to 550,000 distinct CDR3 sequences, roughly 15% occurring once. Findings and caveats of the study: Favored gene segments in persistent disease were TRBV28, TRBJ1-2 and TRBJ2-5.

Regarding time point: newly diagnosed GD, antithyroid drugs for less than 3 months. Scientists built the TCR library using RNA that was extracted from PBMCs. Roughly 10 milliliters of peripheral blood were drawn into EDTA tubes. These data also featured in a second study, about T cells in Graves' hyperthyroidism and ophthalmopathy. From that second work: The HTBI primer set served for first-round RT-PCR of the TCR CDR3.

This clonotype originated in a woman aged 18-35 years with Graves disease. This material consisted of peripheral blood mononuclear cells (PBMCs), taken at new diagnosis, from a patient treated with antithyroid drugs. V and J are TRBV3-1 and TRBJ2-5, with 11 bases aligning to TRBD2. CDR3 in amino acids: CASRQAGTSGLNRETQYF. The CDR3 bases are TGTGCCAGCAGACAAGCGGGGACTAGCGGCCTCAACAGAGAGACCCAGTACTTC.